This T cell receptor beta chain was profiled in a study of control samples from healthy donors and cancer patients. Germline values: CDR1 SGHRS, CDR2 YFSETQ. J was trimmed by 6 bases and V by 2 bases; bases with no gene match: 6. CDR3 length: 14 amino acids. Sequencing used immunoSEQ multiplex PCR; TCRdb keeps in-frame clones, though not all of them. Of 100,000 to 150,000 clones in the sample, more than 70% are singletons; the top ten hold around 3%. Sequencing input: blood. The V and J genes are TRBV5-1 and TRBJ1-2, with TRBD1 matching over 8 bases. The TCR comes from a man aged 55 to 70 in good health. The CDR3 loop is CASSLGQGQDGYTF. DNA of the CDR3: TGCGCCAGCAGCTTAGGACAGGGCCAGGATGGCTACACCTTC.